The T cell receptor (beta chain) under discussion was sequenced for a study of beta chain features in type 1 diabetes. The overall study: Age, gender and cell yields were similar between patients and healthy donors. Study observations and caveats: Unsettled here was the matter of whether HLA type influences TCRB rearrangement. TCRB CDR3 length was moderately but significantly reduced in all four CD4+ subsets of Type 1 diabetes patients.

Using CD45RO/CCR7/CD25/CD127/CD95/CD27, CD4+ naive, central memory, regulatory and stem cell-like memory cells were sorted. Sorting gave populations that all exceeded 98% purity. V shed 0 bases, J shed 5 bases, and the junction held 8 bases outside the gene matches. This CDR3 spans 15 amino acids. Germline V gene sequence: CDR1 GTSNPN, CDR2 SVGIG (reference sequence). This clone turned up a few times. Its cognate antigen is unknown. Reverse transcribing all isolated RNA meant expressed TCRB transcripts were sequenced. TCRdb's copy holds only in-frame clones and misses some; the assay was immunoSEQ multiplex PCR. Among about 700,000 clones listed, roughly 13% were seen once.

The chain uses TRBV30 and TRBJ1-1, with 8 positions matching TRBD1. Specimen: naive CD4+ T cells from blood. This TCR was sampled from a man aged 18 to 29 with type 1 diabetes. CDR3 DNA: TGTGCCTGGAGTGTATTGGACAGGGATGTGACTGAAGCTTTCTTT. Its translation is CAWSVLDRDVTEAFF.